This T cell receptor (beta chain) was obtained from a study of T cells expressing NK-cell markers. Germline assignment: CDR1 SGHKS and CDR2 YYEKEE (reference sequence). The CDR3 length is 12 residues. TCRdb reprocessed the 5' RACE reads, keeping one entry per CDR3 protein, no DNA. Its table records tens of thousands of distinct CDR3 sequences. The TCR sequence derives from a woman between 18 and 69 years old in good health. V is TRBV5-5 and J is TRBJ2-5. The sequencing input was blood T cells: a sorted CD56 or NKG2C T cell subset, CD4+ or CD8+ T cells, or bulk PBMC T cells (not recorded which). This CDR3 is CASSLVGETQYF. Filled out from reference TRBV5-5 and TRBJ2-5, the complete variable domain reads DAGVTQSPTHLIKTRGQQVTLRCSPISGHKSVSWYQQVLGQGPQFIFQYYEKEERGRGNFPDRFSARQFPNYSSELNVNALLLGDSALYLCASSLVGETQYFGPGTRLLVL.